This T cell receptor (beta chain) is drawn from a study of cytomegalovirus exposure and HLA in healthy donors. Study context: In an earlier analysis, around 100 million unique TCR beta sequences were found from some 180 million T cells.

As regards this clone: The antigen remains unidentified.

Study-level findings and limits: Whilst most TCR sequences proved rare, a subset of public TCRs occurred across many donors. In vitro data verified a few CMV-associated chains as specific for CMV antigens. A cluster of highly shared sequence variants was likely a sequencing artifact.

The study ran its PCR with 60 Vbeta and 13 Jbeta primers. The table came from immunoSEQ multiplex PCR; TCRdb's copy has only in-frame clones and leaves some out. This sample has 100,000 or so clones, with around four fifths found just once. The germline CDR1 and CDR2 sequences are MDHEN and SYDVKM. The CDR3 has 14 residues. V lost 2 bases, J lost 4 bases, and 11 bases lay in between. The source of this sequence is a middle-aged woman in good health and CMV-seropositive. V usage is TRBV28 and J usage is TRBJ2-5; the D gene is possibly TRBD1 (6 bases). The sequenced sample consisted of PBMCs. CDR3 coding DNA: TGTGCCAGCAGTTTAGCAGGGGCTGGAGAGACCCAGTACTTC. The encoded protein is CASSLAGAGETQYF.